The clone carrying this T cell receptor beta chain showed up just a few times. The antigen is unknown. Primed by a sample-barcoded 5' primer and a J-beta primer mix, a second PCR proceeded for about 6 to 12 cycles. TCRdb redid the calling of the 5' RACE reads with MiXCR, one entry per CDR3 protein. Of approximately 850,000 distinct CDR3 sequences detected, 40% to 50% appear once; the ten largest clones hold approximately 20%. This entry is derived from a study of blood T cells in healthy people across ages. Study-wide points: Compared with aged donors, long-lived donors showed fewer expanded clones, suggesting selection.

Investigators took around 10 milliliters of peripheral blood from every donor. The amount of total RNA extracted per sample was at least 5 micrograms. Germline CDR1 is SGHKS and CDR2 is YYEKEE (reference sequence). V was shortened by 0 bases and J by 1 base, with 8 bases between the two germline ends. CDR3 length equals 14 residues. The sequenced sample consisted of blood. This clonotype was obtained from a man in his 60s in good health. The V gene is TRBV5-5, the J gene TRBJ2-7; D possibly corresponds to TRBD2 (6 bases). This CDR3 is CASSLGEESYEQYF. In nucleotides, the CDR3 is TGTGCCAGCAGCTTGGGGGAGGAATCCTACGAGCAGTACTTC.